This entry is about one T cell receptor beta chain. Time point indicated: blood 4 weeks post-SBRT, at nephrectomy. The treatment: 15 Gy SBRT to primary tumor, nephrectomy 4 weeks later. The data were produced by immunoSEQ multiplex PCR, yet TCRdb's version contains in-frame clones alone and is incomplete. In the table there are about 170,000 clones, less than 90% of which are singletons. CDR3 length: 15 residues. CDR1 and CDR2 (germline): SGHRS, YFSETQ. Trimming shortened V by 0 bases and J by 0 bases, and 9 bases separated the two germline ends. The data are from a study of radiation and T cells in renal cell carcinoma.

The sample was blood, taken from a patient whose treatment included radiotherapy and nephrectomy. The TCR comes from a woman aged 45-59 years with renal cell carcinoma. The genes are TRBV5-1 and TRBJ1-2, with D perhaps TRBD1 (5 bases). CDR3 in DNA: TGCGCCAGCAGCTTGGCGGGGGACTCTAACTATGGCTACACCTTC. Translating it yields CASSLAGDSNYGYTF.